Ten or more counts support the clone carrying this TCR beta chain. Antigen specificity is unknown. Unique molecular identifiers tagged the TCRbeta library. TCRdb reprocessed the PCR reads via MiXCR and lists one record per CDR3 protein. The sample includes about 490,000 distinct CDR3 sequences, under 12% of them seen just once. V lost 0 bases and J lost 0, with 3 bases in between. CDR1 MNHEY and CDR2 SMNVEV come from the germline V gene (reference sequence). The CDR3 length is 14 residues. This sample is drawn from a study of T-cell reconstitution after alpha-beta-depleted transplantation in children. Overall study findings and caveats: After one year, T-cell counts and TCRbeta diversity mostly came from new T cells.

Sequenced here: PBMCs, sampled before TCRalphabeta/CD19-depleted stem cell transplant. This sequence joins TRBV27 and TRBJ1-3; D gene unclear. The sequence was obtained from a child aged 2-15 years with inherited bone marrow failure, due to receive a stem cell transplant. The CDR3 DNA is TGTGCCAGCAGTTTATCACACTCTGGAAACACCATATATTTT. Translating gives CASSLSHSGNTIYF.